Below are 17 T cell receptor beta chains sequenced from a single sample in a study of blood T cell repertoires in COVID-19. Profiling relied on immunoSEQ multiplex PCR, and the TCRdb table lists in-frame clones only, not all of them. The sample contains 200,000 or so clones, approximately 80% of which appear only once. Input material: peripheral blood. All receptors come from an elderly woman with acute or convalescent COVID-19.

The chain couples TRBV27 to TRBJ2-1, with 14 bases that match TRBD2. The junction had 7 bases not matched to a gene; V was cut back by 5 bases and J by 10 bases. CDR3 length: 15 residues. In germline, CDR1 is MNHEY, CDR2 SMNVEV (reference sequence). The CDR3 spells CASSPGLAGVQEQFF. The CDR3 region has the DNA TGTGCCAGCAGTCCGGGACTAGCGGGAGTGCAGGAGCAGTTCTTC.

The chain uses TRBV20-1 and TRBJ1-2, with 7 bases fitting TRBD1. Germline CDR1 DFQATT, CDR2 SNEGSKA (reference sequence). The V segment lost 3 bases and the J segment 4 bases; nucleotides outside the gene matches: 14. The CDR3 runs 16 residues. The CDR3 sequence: CSASTGETGVSYGYTF. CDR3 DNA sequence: TGCAGTGCTAGTACGGGAGAAACAGGGGTTAGCTATGGCTACACCTTC.

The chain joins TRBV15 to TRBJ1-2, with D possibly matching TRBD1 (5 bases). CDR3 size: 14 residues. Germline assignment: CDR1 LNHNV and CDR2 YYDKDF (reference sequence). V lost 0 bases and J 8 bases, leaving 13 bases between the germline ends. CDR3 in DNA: TGTGCCACCAGCAGAGATCCAGGGCTTGTCGGCTACACCTTC. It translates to CATSRDPGLVGYTF.

The CDR3 DNA sequence: TGTGCCAGCGAACCAGCGGGAGGGTCCTACAATGAGCAGTTCTTC. Translated: CASEPAGGSYNEQFF. This chain links TRBV19 with TRBJ2-1, with 10 bases that match TRBD2. This CDR3 has 15 amino acids. The ends lost 9 bases at V and 1 base at J; junction bases unmatched: 6. Germline CDR1 is LNHDA and CDR2 is SQIVND (reference sequence).

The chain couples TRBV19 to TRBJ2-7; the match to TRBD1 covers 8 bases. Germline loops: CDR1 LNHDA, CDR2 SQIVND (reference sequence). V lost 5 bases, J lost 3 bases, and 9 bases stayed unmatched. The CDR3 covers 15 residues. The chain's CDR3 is CASSLSAGQVYEQYF. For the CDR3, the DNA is TGTGCCAGTAGTCTGTCCGCGGGACAGGTCTACGAGCAGTACTTC.

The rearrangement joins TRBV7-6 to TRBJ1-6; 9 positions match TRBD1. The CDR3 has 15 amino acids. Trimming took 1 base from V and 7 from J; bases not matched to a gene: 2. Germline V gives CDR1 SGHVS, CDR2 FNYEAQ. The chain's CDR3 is CASSLGGTGNSPLHF. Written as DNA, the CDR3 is TGTGCCAGCAGCTTAGGGGGGACAGGGAATTCACCCCTCCACTTT.

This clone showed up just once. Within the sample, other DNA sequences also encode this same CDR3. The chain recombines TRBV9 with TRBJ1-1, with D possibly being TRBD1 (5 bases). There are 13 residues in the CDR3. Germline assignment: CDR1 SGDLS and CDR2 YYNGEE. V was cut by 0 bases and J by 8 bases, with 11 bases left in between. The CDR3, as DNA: TGTGCCAGCAGCGTAGTAGGGGTCGGAGAAGCTTTCTTT. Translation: CASSVVGVGEAFF.

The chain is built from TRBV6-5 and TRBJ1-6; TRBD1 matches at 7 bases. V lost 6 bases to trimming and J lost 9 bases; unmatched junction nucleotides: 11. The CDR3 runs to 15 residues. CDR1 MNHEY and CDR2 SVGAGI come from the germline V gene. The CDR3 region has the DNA TGTGCCAGCAGGCGCGGTTCGGAGGGGGCTTCACCCCTCCACTTT. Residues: CASRRGSEGASPLHF.

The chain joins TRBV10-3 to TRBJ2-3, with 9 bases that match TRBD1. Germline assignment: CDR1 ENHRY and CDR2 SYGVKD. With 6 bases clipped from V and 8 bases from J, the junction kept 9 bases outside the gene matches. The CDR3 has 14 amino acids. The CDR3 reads CAISLDRGSSTQYF. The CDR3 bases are TGTGCCATCAGCCTGGACAGGGGATCTAGTACGCAGTATTTT.

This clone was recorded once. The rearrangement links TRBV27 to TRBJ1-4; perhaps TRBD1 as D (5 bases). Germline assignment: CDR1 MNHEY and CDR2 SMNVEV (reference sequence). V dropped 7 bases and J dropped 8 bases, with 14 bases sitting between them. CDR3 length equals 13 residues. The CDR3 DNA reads TGTGCCAGCACCCGCCCTGGGGGGGAAAAACTGTTTTTT. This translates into CASTRPGGEKLFF.

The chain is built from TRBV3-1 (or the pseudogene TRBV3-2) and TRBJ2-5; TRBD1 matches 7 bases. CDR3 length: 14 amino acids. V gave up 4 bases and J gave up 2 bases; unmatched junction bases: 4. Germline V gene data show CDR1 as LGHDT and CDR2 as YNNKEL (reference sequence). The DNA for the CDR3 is TGTGCCAGCAGCCCCCGGACAGGACAAGAGACCCAGTACTTC. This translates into CASSPRTGQETQYF.

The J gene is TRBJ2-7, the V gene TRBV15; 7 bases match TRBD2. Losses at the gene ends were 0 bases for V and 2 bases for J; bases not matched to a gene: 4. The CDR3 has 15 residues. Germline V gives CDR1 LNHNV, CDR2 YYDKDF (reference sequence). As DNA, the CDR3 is TGTGCCACCAGCAGAGATACGGGGGGAGCCTACGAGCAGTACTTC. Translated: CATSRDTGGAYEQYF. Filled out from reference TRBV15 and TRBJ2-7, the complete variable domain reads DAMVIQNPRYQVTQFGKPVTLSCSQTLNHNVMYWYQQKSSQAPKLLFHYYDKDFNNEADTPDNFQSRRPNTSFCFLDIRSPGLGDTAMYLCATSRDTGGAYEQYFGPGTRLTVT.

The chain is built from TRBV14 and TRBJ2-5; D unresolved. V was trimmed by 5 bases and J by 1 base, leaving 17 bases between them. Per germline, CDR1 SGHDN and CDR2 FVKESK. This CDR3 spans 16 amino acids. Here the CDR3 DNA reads TGTGCCAGCAGCTACGACGTTAGCCGATCCCAAGAGACCCAGTACTTC. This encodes CASSYDVSRSQETQYF.

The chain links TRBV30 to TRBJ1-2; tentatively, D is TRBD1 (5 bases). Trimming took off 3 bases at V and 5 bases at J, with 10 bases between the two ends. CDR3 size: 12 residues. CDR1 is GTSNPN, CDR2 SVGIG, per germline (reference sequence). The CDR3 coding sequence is TGTGCCTGGAGCAGGGTGGGGTATGGCTACACCTTC. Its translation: CAWSRVGYGYTF.

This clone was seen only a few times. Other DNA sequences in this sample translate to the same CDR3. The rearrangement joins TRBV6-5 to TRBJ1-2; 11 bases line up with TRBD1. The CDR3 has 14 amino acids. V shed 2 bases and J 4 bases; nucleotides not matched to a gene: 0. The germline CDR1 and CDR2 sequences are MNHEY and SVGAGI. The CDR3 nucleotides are TGTGCCAGCAGTTACGGGACAGGGGGCTATGGCTACACCTTC. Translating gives CASSYGTGGYGYTF.

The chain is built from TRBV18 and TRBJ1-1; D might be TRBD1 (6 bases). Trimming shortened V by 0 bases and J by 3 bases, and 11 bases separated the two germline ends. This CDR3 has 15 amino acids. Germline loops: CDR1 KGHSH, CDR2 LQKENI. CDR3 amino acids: CASSPPAGADTEAFF. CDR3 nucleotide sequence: TGTGCCAGCTCACCACCGGCAGGGGCAGACACTGAAGCTTTCTTT.

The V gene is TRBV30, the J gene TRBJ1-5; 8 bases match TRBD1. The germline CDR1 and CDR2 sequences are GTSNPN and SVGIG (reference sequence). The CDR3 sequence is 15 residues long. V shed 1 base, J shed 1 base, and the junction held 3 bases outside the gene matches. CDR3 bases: TGTGCCTGGAGTGCCGCAGGGGGCAGCAATCAGCCCCAGCATTTT. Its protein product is CAWSAAGGSNQPQHF.